These T cell receptor beta chains were read from a single sample in a study of T cells in Graves' hyperthyroidism and ophthalmopathy. In TCRdb, the multiplex PCR reads were re-called with MiXCR into one record per CDR3 protein. The sample has 450,000 to 550,000 distinct CDR3 sequences, approximately 25% seen once. Material: blood. These receptor sequences come from a woman aged 30 to 39 with Graves' ophthalmopathy. The CDR3 runs from the conserved cysteine through the conserved F or W. Fields, in order: clone size, V gene, D gene, J gene, CDR3 DNA, CDR3 protein. A D gene is named only where the DNA matches it firmly. Clone size is given for some rows only: seen once, a few or many times, or a class if the clone is expanded.

few	TRBV12-3/TRBV12-4	NA	TRBJ1-2	TGTGCCAGCAGCCCACCTCTGCTTAACTATGGCTACACCTTC	CASSPPLLNYGYTF
NA	TRBV6-1	NA	TRBJ2-7	TGTGCCAGCAGTATGACAGAGTCCTACGAGCAGTACTTC	CASSMTESYEQYF
few	TRBV10-1	NA	TRBJ1-5	TGCGCCAGCAGTGTGCCGGGACACCCCTCGGGTCAGCCCCAGCATTTT	CASSVPGHPSGQPQHF
many	TRBV12-3/TRBV12-4	NA	TRBJ1-5	TGTGCCAGCAACGACAGGCGTGGAGTGAATCAGCCCCAGCATTTT	CASNDRRGVNQPQHF
many	TRBV27	NA	TRBJ2-6	TGTGCCAGCAGTTTAACTTCCTCTGGGGCCAACGTCCTGACTTTC	CASSLTSSGANVLTF
NA	TRBV6-1	TRBD1	TRBJ1-2	TGTGCCAGCAGTGAAAGTCAGACAGGGCGCTATGGCTACACCTTC	CASSESQTGRYGYTF
NA	TRBV2	TRBD2	TRBJ2-7	TGTGCCAGCACAACTAGCGGGAGTTACGAGCAGTACTTC	CASTTSGSYEQYF
many	TRBV12-3/TRBV12-4	TRBD2	TRBJ2-5	TGTGCCAGCAGTTTTCCTAGCGGGGGCCAAGAGACCCAGTACTTC	CASSFPSGGQETQYF
NA	TRBV9	NA	TRBJ2-7	TGTGCCAGCAGCGTAGTCCACTCGTCTGACGAGCAGTACTTC	CASSVVHSSDEQYF
many	TRBV11-2	NA	TRBJ2-7	TGTGCCAGCAGCTTTATCGGACACTACTACGAGCAGTACTTC	CASSFIGHYYEQYF
NA	TRBV3-1	NA	TRBJ2-5	TGTGCCAGCATCCAAGCGGCCCCTGGCTCAGGGACCCAGTACTTC	CASIQAAPGSGTQYF
few	TRBV19	NA	TRBJ1-5	TGTGCCGTAACAGGGCCGGGCAATCAGCCCCAGCATTTT	CAVTGPGNQPQHF
many	TRBV15	NA	TRBJ2-4	TGTGCCACCAGCAGAGATCATGTGGGCTTAGCCAAAAACATTAAGTACTTC	CATSRDHVGLAKNIKYF
NA	TRBV10-3	TRBD1	TRBJ1-1	TGTGCCATTCAGGACAGGGTGGACACTGAAGCTTTCTTT	CAIQDRVDTEAFF